This T cell receptor (beta chain) came from a study of CD8+ T cells in alopecia areata. Study details: Treated patients were given oral tofacitinib, which was dosed at 5 to 10 mg twice daily.

The treatment: oral pan-JAK inhibitor, 5-10 mg twice daily. Extracted RNA was reverse transcribed into cDNA, the sequencing template. Clones were read by immunoSEQ multiplex PCR, and TCRdb kept only the in-frame ones, dropping some. This repertoire shows 190,000 or so clones, more than 45% found once; its top ten account for about 5.1%. From germline, CDR1 is SQVTM and CDR2 ANQGSEA. V was clipped by 7 bases and J by 5 bases, with 14 bases between them. The CDR3 contains 12 residues. The sequence was collected from a human donor with alopecia areata. Source: CD4+ T cells sorted from blood, taken at week 24, from a patient treated with tofacitinib. V gene TRBV29-1 combines with J gene TRBJ2-5; D unclear. The CDR3 DNA follows: TGCAGCGCCACCGGCATGGCGGAGACCCAGTACTTC. It specifies CSATGMAETQYF. The variable domain in full, with the rest retrieved from reference TRBV29-1 and TRBJ2-5, is SAVISQKPSRDICQRGTSLTIQCQVDSQVTMMFWYRQQPGQSLTLIATANQGSEATYESGFVIDKFPISRPNLTFSTLTVSNMSPEDSSIYLCSATGMAETQYFGPGTRLLVL.